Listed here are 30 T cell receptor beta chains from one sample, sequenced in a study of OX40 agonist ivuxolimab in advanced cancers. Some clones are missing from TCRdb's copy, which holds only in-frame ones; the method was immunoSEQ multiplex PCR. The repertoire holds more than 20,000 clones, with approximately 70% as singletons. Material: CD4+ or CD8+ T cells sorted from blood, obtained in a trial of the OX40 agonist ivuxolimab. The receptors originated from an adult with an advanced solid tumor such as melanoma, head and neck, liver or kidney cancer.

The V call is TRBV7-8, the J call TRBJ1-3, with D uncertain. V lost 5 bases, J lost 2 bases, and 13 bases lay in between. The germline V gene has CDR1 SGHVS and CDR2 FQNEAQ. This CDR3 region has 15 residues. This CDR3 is CASSPWRGTGNTIYF. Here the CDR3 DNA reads TGTGCCAGCAGCCCTTGGCGGGGAACTGGAAACACCATATATTTT. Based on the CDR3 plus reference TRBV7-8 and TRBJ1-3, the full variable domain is GAGVSQSPRYKVAKRGQDVALRCDPISGHVSLFWYQQALGQGPEFLTYFQNEAQLDKSGLPSDRFFAERPEGSVSTLKIQRTQQEDSAVYLCASSPWRGTGNTIYFGEGSWLTVV.

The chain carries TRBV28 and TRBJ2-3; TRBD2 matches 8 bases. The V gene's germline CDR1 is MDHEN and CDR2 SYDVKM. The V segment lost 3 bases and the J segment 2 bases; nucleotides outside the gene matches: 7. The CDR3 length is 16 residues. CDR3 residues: CASSFSGTRITDTQYF. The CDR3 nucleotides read TGTGCCAGCAGTTTCTCCGGGACTAGAATCACAGATACGCAGTATTTT.

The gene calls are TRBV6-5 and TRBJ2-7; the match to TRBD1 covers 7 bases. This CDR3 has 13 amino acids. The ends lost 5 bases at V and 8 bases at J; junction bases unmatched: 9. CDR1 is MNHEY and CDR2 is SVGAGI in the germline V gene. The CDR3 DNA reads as TGTGCCAGCAGTCCCGGGACAGACCGACAGCAGTACTTC. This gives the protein CASSPGTDRQQYF.

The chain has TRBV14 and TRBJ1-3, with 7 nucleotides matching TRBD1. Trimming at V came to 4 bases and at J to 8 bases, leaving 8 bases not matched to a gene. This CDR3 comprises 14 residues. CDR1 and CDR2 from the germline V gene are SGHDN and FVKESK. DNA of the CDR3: TGTGCCAGCAGCCGAGGACAGGTTGCGGACACCATATATTTT. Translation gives CASSRGQVADTIYF.

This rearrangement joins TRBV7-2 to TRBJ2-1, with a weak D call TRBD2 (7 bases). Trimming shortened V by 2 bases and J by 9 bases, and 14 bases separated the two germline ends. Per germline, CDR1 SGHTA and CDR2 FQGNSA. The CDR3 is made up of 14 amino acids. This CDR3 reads CASSLSRGGSEQFF. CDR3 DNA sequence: TGTGCCAGCAGCTTATCGAGGGGGGGTAGTGAGCAGTTCTTC.

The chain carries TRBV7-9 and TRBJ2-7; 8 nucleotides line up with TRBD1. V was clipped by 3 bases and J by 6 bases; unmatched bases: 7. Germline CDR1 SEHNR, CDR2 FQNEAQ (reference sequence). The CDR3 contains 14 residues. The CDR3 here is CASSFPGTGVEQYF. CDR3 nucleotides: TGTGCCAGCAGCTTCCCCGGGACAGGCGTCGAGCAGTACTTC.

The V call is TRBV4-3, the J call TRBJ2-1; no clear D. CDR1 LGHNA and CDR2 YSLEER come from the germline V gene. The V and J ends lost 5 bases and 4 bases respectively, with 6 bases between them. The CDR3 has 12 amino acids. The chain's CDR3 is CASSEGYNEQFF. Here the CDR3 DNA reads TGCGCCAGCAGCGAAGGGTACAATGAGCAGTTCTTC.

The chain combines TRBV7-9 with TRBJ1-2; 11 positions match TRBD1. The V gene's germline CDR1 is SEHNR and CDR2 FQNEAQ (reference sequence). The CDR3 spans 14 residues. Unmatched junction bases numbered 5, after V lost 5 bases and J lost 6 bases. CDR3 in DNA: TGTGCCAGCAGCCTAGGGACAGGGGGAGATGGCTACACCTTC. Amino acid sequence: CASSLGTGGDGYTF.

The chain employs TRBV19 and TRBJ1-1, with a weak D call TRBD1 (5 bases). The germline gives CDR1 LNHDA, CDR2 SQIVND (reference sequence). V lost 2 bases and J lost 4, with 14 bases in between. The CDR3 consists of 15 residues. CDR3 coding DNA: TGTGCCAGTAGTATATACCGGGGCCCCCCCACTGAAGCTTTCTTT. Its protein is CASSIYRGPPTEAFF.

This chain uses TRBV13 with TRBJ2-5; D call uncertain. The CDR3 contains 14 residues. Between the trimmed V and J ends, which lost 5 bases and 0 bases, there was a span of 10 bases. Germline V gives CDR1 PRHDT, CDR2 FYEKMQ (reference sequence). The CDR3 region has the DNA TGTGCCAGCAGCCCCTCGGCGGACCAAGAGACCCAGTACTTC. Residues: CASSPSADQETQYF.

The CDR3 nucleotides read TGTGCCAGTTCGGCAGGGGGCGGGAATGAGCAGTTCTTC. Amino acid sequence: CASSAGGGNEQFF. The chain recombines TRBV19 with TRBJ2-1, with 8 nucleotides matching TRBD1. After removal of 8 bases from V and 7 bases from J, the junction contained 7 bases not matched to a gene. This CDR3 has 13 amino acids. Germline CDR1 LNHDA, CDR2 SQIVND (reference sequence).

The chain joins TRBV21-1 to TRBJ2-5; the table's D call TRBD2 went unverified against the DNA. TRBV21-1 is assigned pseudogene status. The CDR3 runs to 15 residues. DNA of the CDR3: TGTGCCAGCAGTTATCCCAGCGGGGGCCAAGAGACCCAGTACTTC. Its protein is CASSYPSGGQETQYF.

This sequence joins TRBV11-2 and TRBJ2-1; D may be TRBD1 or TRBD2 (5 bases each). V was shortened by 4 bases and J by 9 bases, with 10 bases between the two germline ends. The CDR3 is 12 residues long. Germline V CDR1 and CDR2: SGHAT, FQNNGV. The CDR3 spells CASSSSGTEQFF. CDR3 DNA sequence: TGTGCCAGCAGCTCATCAGGGACTGAGCAGTTCTTC. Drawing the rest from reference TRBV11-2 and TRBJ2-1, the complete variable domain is EAGVAQSPRYKIIEKRQSVAFWCNPISGHATLYWYQQILGQGPKLLIQFQNNGVVDDSQLPKDRFSAERLKGVDSTLKIQPAKLEDSAVYLCASSSSGTEQFFGPGTRLTVL.

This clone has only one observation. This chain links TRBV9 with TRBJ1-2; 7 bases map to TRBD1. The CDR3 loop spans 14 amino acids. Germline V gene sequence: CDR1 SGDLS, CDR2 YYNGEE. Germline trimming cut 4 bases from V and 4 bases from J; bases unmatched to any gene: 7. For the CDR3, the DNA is TGTGCCAGCAGCTTCCGACAGGGTTGCTATGGCTACACCTTC. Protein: CASSFRQGCYGYTF.

The CDR3 region is CANTTQTVASYEQYF. The CDR3 coding sequence is TGTGCCAACACCACCCAGACAGTCGCCTCCTACGAGCAGTACTTC. This chain uses TRBV27 with TRBJ2-7, with D possibly TRBD1 on 5 matching bases. The CDR3 is made up of 15 amino acids. V lost 10 bases to trimming and J lost 0 bases, with 19 bases between them. Germline V gene data show CDR1 as MNHEY and CDR2 as SMNVEV (reference sequence).

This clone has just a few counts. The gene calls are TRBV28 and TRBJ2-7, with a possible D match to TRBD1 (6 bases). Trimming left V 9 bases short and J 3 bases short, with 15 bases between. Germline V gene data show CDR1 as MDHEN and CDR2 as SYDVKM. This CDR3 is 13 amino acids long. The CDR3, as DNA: TGTGCCAGTCTCGACAGGATCCTCTACGAGCAGTACTTC. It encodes CASLDRILYEQYF.

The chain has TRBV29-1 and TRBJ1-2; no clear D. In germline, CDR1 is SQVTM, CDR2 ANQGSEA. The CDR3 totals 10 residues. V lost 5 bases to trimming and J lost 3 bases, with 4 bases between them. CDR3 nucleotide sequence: TGCAGCGTTAATGACTATGGCTACACCTTC. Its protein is CSVNDYGYTF.

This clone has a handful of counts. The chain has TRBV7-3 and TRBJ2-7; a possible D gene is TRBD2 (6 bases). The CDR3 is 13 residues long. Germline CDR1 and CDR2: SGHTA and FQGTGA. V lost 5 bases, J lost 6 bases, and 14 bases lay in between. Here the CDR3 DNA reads TGTGCCAGCAGCCTCGATAGGGGAGGCGAGCAGTACTTC. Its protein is CASSLDRGGEQYF.

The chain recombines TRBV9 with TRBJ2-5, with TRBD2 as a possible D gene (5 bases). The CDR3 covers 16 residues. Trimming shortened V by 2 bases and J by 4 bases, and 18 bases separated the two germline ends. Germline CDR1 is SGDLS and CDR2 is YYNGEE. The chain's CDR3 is CASSVEGTRMPETQYF. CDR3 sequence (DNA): TGTGCCAGCAGCGTCGAGGGAACACGAATGCCAGAGACCCAGTACTTC.

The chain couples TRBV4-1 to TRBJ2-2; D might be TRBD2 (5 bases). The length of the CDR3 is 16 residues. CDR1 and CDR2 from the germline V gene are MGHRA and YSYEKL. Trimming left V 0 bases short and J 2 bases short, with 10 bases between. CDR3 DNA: TGCGCCAGCAGCCAAGACGCCCGACTAAACACCGGGGAGCTGTTTTTT. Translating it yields CASSQDARLNTGELFF.

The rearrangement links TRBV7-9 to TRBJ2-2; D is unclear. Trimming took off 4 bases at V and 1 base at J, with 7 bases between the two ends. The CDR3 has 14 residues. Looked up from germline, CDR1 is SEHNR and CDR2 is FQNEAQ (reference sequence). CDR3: CASSSALNTGELFF. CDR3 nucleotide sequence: TGTGCCAGCAGCTCAGCCCTGAACACCGGGGAGCTGTTTTTT. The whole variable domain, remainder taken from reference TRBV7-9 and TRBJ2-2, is DTGVSQNPRHKITKRGQNVTFRCDPISEHNRLYWYRQTLGQGPEFLTYFQNEAQLEKSRLLSDRFSAERPKGSFSTLEIQRTEQGDSAMYLCASSSALNTGELFFGEGSRLTVL.

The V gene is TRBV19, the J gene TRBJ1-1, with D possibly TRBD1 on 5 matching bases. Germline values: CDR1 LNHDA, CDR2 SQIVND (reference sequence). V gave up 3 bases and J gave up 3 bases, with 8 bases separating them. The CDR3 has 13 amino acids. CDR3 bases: TGTGCCAGTAGTATTTTCAGGGACACTGAAGCTTTCTTT. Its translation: CASSIFRDTEAFF.

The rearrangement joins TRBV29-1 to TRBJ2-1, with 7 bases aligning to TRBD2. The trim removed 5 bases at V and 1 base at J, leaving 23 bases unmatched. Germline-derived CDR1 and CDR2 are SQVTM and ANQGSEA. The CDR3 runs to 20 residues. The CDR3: CSVSHGGGGGAGGSYNEQFF. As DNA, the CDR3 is TGCAGCGTTTCGCACGGAGGTGGGGGAGGGGCAGGAGGTTCCTACAATGAGCAGTTCTTC.

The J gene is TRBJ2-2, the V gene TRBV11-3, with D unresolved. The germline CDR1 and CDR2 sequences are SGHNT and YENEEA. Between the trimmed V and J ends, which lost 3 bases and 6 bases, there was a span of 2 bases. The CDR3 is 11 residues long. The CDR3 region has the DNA TGTGCCAGCAGCTTGGCCGGGGAGCTGTTTTTT. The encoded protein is CASSLAGELFF.

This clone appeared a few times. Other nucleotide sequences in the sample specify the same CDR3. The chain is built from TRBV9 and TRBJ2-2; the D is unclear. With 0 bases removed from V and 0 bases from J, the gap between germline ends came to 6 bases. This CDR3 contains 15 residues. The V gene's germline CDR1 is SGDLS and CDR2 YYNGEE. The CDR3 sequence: CASSVGITNTGELFF. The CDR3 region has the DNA TGTGCCAGCAGCGTAGGGATTACGAACACCGGGGAGCTGTTTTTT.

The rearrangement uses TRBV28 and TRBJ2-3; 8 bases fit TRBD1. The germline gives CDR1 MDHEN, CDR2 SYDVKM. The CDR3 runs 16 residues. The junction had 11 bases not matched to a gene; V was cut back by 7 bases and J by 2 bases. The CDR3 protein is CASTLGPDRVTDTQYF. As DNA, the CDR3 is TGTGCCAGCACCCTCGGCCCGGACAGGGTCACAGATACGCAGTATTTT.

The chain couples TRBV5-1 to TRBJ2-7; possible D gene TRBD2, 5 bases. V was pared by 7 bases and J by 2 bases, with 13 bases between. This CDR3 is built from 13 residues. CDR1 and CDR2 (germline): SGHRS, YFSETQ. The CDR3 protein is CASANRLTYEQYF. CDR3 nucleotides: TGCGCCAGCGCGAACCGACTAACCTACGAGCAGTACTTC. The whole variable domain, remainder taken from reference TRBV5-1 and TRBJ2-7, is KAGVTQTPRYLIKTRGQQVTLSCSPISGHRSVSWYQQTPGQGLQFLFEYFSETQRNKGNFPGRFSGRQFSNSRSEMNVSTLELGDSALYLCASANRLTYEQYFGPGTRLTVT.

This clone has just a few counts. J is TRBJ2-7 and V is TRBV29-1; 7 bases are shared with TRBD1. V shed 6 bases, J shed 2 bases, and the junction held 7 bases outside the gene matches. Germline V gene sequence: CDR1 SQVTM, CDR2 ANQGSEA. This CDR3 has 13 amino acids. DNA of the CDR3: TGCAGCGTGCCCAGACAGGGAACCTACGAGCAGTACTTC. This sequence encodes CSVPRQGTYEQYF.

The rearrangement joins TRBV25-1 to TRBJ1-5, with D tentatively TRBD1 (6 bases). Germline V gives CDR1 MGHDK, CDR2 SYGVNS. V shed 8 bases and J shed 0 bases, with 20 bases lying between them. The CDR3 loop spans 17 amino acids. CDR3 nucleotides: TGTGCCAGCCGCCGGGACAAACGCCCCATTAGCAATCAGCCCCAGCATTTT. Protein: CASRRDKRPISNQPQHF.

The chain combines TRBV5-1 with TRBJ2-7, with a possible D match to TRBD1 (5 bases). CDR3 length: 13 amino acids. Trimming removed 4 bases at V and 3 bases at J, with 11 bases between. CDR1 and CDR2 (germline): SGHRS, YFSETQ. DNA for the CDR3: TGCGCCAGCAGCCAAGGACAAATCTACGAGCAGTACTTC. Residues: CASSQGQIYEQYF.